This is a list of T cell receptor beta chains from one sample in a study of T cells in Graves' hyperthyroidism and ophthalmopathy. TCRdb independently ran MiXCR on the multiplex PCR reads; one entry per CDR3 protein. The sample includes 500,000 to 800,000 distinct CDR3 sequences, about 45% of them seen just once. Specimen: peripheral blood or thyroid tissue (not recorded which). Receptors were obtained from an adult man with Graves' disease, either hyperthyroidism or ophthalmopathy (not recorded which). Each CDR3 is given with its conserved first and last residue. The D gene is left open where the match is weak. Size is omitted from some rows. Given values are once, few, many or a class for expanded clones.

d_call j_call v_call clone_size cdr3_nt cdr3_aa
NA TRBJ2-7 TRBV5-1 NA TGTGCCAGCAGCGGCCCGGGACACACCTACGAGCAGTACTTC CASSGPGHTYEQYF
NA TRBJ2-7 TRBV20-1 NA TGCAGTGCTAGAGGCTGGAACCCCTACGAGCAGTACTTC CSARGWNPYEQYF
TRBD1 TRBJ1-6 TRBV29-1 once TGCAGCGTTGAATTCCAGGGGGCAGGTTCACCCCTCCACTTT CSVEFQGAGSPLHF
TRBD1 TRBJ1-2 TRBV29-1 once TGCAGCGTTTTCCGGGACAGGGCGTATGGCTACACCTTC CSVFRDRAYGYTF
NA TRBJ1-5 TRBV19 NA TGTGCCAGTAGTATTTCCCATCAGCCCCAGCATTTT CASSISHQPQHF
NA TRBJ1-1 TRBV10-3 many TGTGCCATCAGTGAGGACAGTTTTAACACTGAAGCTTTCTTT CAISEDSFNTEAFF
TRBD1 TRBJ2-5 TRBV7-2 NA TGTGCCAGCAGCGCACCCGGGACAGAAGAGACCCAGTACTTC CASSAPGTEETQYF
NA TRBJ1-1 TRBV15 once TGTGCCACCAGTAGTTTGCGAAATTTGAACACTGAAGCTTTCTTT CATSSLRNLNTEAFF
TRBD2 TRBJ2-7 TRBV7-8 many TGTGCCAGCAGCTCGCAAGCGGGGCGCACCTACGAGCAGTACTTC CASSSQAGRTYEQYF
NA TRBJ1-1 TRBV3-1 NA TGTGCCAGCAGCCCTGGACAAACTGGAGCTTTCTTT CASSPGQTGAFF
NA TRBJ1-5 TRBV29-1 NA TGCAGCGTCCGGGAGGGGCAGTGGCAGCCCCAGCATTTT CSVREGQWQPQHF
NA TRBJ2-7 TRBV14 once TGTGCCAGCAGCCCCTTAAGGTCTCGGGCAGGGGTCTCCTACGAGCAGTACTTC CASSPLRSRAGVSYEQYF
NA TRBJ1-5 TRBV14 NA TGTGCCAGCAGCTTGGAAGGCCGTTCGAGCAATCAGCCCCAGCATTTT CASSLEGRSSNQPQHF
TRBD1 TRBJ1-5 TRBV19 NA TGTGCCAGCAGCCCCCGCTCCAGGACAGGGATCAATCAGCCCCAGCATTTT CASSPRSRTGINQPQHF
NA TRBJ1-1 TRBV6-1 NA TGTGCCTGCCCTCCCCCCCCCGGGCCGAACACTGAAGCTTTCTTT CACPPPPGPNTEAFF
NA TRBJ1-5 TRBV2 NA TGTGCCAGCAGTTACCCAAACTCCGGCCGACAGGATAATCAGCCCCAGCATTTT CASSYPNSGRQDNQPQHF
TRBD1 TRBJ1-5 TRBV5-1 few TGCGCCAGCAGCGCACAGGGGGGTAGTACTCAGCCCCAGCATTTT CASSAQGGSTQPQHF
NA TRBJ2-1 TRBV7-9 NA TGTGCCAGCAGCTTTAGTGGCGGGATGACCTACAATGAGCAGTTCTTC CASSFSGGMTYNEQFF
NA TRBJ1-2 TRBV10-3 NA TGTGCCAGCAGTTACACAGGAGCCCCACTTGGCTACACCTTC CASSYTGAPLGYTF
TRBD1 TRBJ1-3 TRBV7-2 NA TGTGCCAGCAGCTTAGACAGGGGGCTTGAGGACACCATATATTTT CASSLDRGLEDTIYF
TRBD1 TRBJ1-4 TRBV7-9 NA TGTGCCAGTAGTATGAGAGCGCCAGGGGGTGAAGGTGAAAAACTGTTTTTT CASSMRAPGGEGEKLFF
TRBD1 TRBJ2-7 TRBV29-1 many TGCAGCGTGAGCACCGGGACAGGGACTACCTACGAGCAGTACTTC CSVSTGTGTTYEQYF
TRBD1 TRBJ1-2 TRBV7-9 NA TGTGCCAGCAGCGTTACAGGGGGCTCCTATGGCTACACCTTC CASSVTGGSYGYTF
NA TRBJ2-7 TRBV4-1 few TGCGCCAGCAGCCAAGCACGAGGGATGCGTGAGCAGTACTTC CASSQARGMREQYF
NA TRBJ2-7 TRBV7-9 many TGTGCCAGCAGCCCCGTCAAGGTCCCCTACGAGCAGTACTTC CASSPVKVPYEQYF
TRBD1 TRBJ1-2 TRBV7-2 few TGTGCCAGCAGCTGGGCCGGGACAGGGAAAAACTATGGCTACACCTTC CASSWAGTGKNYGYTF
TRBD1 TRBJ2-7 TRBV15 few TGTGCCACCTCCAGGGGACAGGGCTCCTACGAGCAGTACTTC CATSRGQGSYEQYF
TRBD1 TRBJ2-5 TRBV25-1 NA TGTGCCAGCAGTGAATATAACAGGGGGAAAGAGACCCAGTACTTC CASSEYNRGKETQYF
TRBD1 TRBJ1-6 TRBV19 NA TGTGCCAGTAGTAGACAGGGGGCTTATTCACCCCTCCACTTT CASSRQGAYSPLHF
NA TRBJ1-1 TRBV6-1 NA TGTGCCAGCAGTGAAGCTGGGTTAGGCACTGAAGCTTTCTTT CASSEAGLGTEAFF
NA TRBJ1-5 TRBV24-1 many TGTGCCACCAGTGGAAGTTATAGCAATCAGCCCCAGCATTTT CATSGSYSNQPQHF
NA TRBJ1-3 TRBV29-1 NA TGCAGCGCAAAACGGGACACCATATACTTT CSAKRDTIYF
NA TRBJ1-5 TRBV2 many TGTGCCAGCAGGCCTGGGACCTATAGCAATCAGCCCCAGCATTTT CASRPGTYSNQPQHF
NA TRBJ2-2 TRBV20-1 NA TGCAGTGCTAGAAGGGGGTTTGACACCGGGGAGCTGTTTTTT CSARRGFDTGELFF
NA TRBJ2-5 TRBV15 many TGTGCCACCAGCCCCATCGGCGCAGGGAGACAAGAGACCCAGTACTTC CATSPIGAGRQETQYF
NA TRBJ1-1 TRBV19 NA TGTGCCAGTAGCAAGGGGGGCGGACAGAACACTGAAGCTTTCTTT CASSKGGGQNTEAFF